Given below is one T cell receptor (beta chain) in context. Its recognized antigen is unknown. It has no much larger one-base neighbor in the sample; base qualities were not kept. The time point label, read with the paper, signifies: about 28 days (+/-7) after the second vaccine dose. AZD1222 recipients given second doses at about 4 weeks or at about 12 weeks were pooled, since spike-specific TCR depth and breadth were not found to differ between the two schedules. Samples from vaccinated people were obtained from the UK trials COV001 and COV002, which included a single-blind randomized controlled phase 2/3 trial of AZD1222 (ChAdOx1 nCoV-19) in healthy adults. Trial participant PBMC samples were collected at day 0 and day 28 after the second dose for TCRbeta chain sequencing. The CDR3 regions of human TCRbeta chains were analyzed by immunosequencing. For the original study's pipeline: Repertoire TCRs were checked for matches against a reference library of SARS-CoV-2-specific TCRs that had been generated using the MIRA antigen-specificity platform. Breadth was defined as the fraction of unique TCRs that were SARS-CoV-2-associated, and depth was defined as the fraction of total T cells that were SARS-CoV-2-associated. Using the MIRA data, each spike-specific TCR was assigned both to the spike region to which the TCR was reactive and to a CD4 or CD8 class. Log10-transformed breadth and depth values were compared by one-way ANOVA with Sidak's multiple comparisons tests. In TCRdb, the immuneACCESS table is reduced to in-frame sequences with V and J assigned. These tables do not hold every clone; where another copy was compared, an unresolved V gene accounts for under half, and the others remain unexplained. V and J calls and clone size are copied from that table; D and trimming were computed from the DNA. The sample yields about 140,000 clones; roughly 92% were counted once. The top ten constitute 9.3% of the sample.

Counted from cysteine to valine, this CDR3 has 16 amino acids. CDR3 DNA only is kept here, 48 bases in frame from base 1. The germline V and J ends show losses of 7 bases and 5 bases respectively, and no gene match explains 16 bases of the junction. Via the germline V gene, CDR1 is SGHRS and CDR2 YFSETQ. This specimen belongs to a study of T cell responses to AZD1222 COVID-19 vaccine (dated by TCRdb to about 2021). Regarding the research as a whole: A total of about 240 trial participants underwent TCR sequencing, of whom around 200 received two doses of AZD1222 and some 25 received two doses of the MenACWY control vaccine. Trial participants were enrolled by age into subgroups of 18-55, 56-69 and 70-plus years, and approximately 150, 30 and 60 TCR-sequenced participants, respectively, were included in these subgroups. General findings and caveats noted by the study authors: The 56-69-year group was small, and its depth increase did not reach significance, likely because of low power. Conclusions about previously exposed vaccinees are limited, since just six AZD1222 recipients were seropositive for SARS-CoV-2 at baseline. Reportedly, almost half of the unique spike-specific TCRs recognized epitopes lying outside the regions that are mutated in the B.1.351 and B.1.1.7 variants. Participants were mostly white British and included more females than males, and it was suggested by the authors that clonal diversity may have been underestimated. The whole spike protein was spanned by vaccine-associated CD4 TCRs, and dominant responses were seen in regions 160-218 and 743-854. A significant rise in spike-specific TCR breadth and depth was observed after two AZD1222 doses relative to day 0 and relative to MenACWY recipients. Because no day 14 peak-response samples were available, the repertoires could be characterized only after the peak T cell response.

The chain was built from TRBV5-1 and TRBJ2-7; 9 bases in the middle match TRBD1. This receptor was taken from an adult who received the AZD1222 COVID-19 vaccine. This specimen was peripheral blood, taken 28 days after the second AZD1222 dose. The DNA is as follows: TGCGCCAGCGGCCGGGACAGGGACCGGCTAAGCGACGAGCAGTACGTC. Its protein is CASGRDRDRLSDEQYV.